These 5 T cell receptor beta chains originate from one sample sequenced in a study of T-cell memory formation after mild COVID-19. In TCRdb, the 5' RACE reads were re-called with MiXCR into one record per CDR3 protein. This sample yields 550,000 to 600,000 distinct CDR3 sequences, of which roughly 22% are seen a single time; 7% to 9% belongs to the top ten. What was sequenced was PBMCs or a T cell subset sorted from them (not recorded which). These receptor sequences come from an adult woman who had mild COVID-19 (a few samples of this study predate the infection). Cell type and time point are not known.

The CDR3 reads CASSLGLGGLYSYEQYF. The CDR3 bases are TGTGCCAGCAGCTTAGGATTGGGAGGGCTATACTCCTACGAGCAGTACTTC. The chain has TRBV7-9 and TRBJ2-7, with 7 bases lining up with TRBD2. Germline trimming cut 1 base from V and 0 bases from J; bases unmatched to any gene: 9. The CDR3 is 17 residues long. The V gene's germline CDR1 is SEHNR and CDR2 FQNEAQ (reference sequence).

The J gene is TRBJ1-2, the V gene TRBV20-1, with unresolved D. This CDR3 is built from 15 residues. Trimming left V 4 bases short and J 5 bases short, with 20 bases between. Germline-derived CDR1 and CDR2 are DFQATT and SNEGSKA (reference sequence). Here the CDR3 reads CSAKSIGERRYGYTF. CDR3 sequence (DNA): TGCAGTGCTAAATCGATCGGGGAGAGGCGATATGGCTACACCTTC.

The CDR3 loop is CASSLGGTLTGELFF. The CDR3 DNA follows: TGTGCCAGCAGTTTAGGGGGGACCTTAACTGGGGAGCTGTTTTTT. The V gene is TRBV12-3 or TRBV12-4, the J gene TRBJ2-2, with D perhaps being TRBD1 or TRBD2 (5 bases each). Trimming cost V 1 base and J 8 bases, with 14 bases left between them. This CDR3 is built from 15 residues.

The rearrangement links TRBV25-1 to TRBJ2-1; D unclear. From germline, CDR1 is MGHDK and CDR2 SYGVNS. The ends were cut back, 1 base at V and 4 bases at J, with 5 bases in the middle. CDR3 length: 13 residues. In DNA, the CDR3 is TGTGCCAGCAGTGAATTTAGATACAATGAGCAGTTCTTC. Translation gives CASSEFRYNEQFF. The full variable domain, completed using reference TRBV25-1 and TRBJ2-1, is EADIYQTPRYLVIGTGKKITLECSQTMGHDKMYWYQQDPGMELHLIHYSYGVNSTEKGDLSSESTVSRIRTEHFPLTLESARPSHTSQYLCASSEFRYNEQFFGPGTRLTVL.

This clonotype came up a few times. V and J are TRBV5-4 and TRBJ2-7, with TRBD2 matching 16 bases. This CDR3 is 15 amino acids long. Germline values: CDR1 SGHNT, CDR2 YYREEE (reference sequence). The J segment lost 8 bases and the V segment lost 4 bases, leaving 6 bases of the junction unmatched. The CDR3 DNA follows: TGTGCCAGCAGCCCCGGGACTAGCGGGAGGGCGAAGCAGTACTTC. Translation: CASSPGTSGRAKQYF.